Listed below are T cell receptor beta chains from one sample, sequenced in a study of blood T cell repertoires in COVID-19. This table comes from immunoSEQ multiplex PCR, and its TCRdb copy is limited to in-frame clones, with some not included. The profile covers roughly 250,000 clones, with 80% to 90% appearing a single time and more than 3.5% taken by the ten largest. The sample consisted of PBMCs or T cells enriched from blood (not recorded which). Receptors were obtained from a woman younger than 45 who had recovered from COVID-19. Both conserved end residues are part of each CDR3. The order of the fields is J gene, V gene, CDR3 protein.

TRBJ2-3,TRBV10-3,CATGGGAEDTQYF
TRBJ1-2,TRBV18,CASSPPGTAYYGYTF
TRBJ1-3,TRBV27,CASSPMDRAGNTIYF
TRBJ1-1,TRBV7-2,CASSPGTANTEAFF
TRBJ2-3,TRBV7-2,CASSYPGASGVNPDTQYF
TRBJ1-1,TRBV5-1,CASSTVYRGGNTEAFF
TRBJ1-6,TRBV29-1,CSVRQANYNSPLHF
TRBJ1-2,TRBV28,CASSLHRDGYTF
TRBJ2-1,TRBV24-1,CATSDLGTSSYNEQFF
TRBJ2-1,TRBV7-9,CASSLEVVLGNEQFF
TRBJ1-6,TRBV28,CASSLVWPSPLHF
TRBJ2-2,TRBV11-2,CASSPPGTGELFF
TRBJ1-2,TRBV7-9,CASSHRDREAYGYTF
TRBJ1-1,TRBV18,CASADRGGLNTEAFF
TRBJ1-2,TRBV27,CASSGMRANYGYTF
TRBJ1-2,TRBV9,CASSQALNYGYTF
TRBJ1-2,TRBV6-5,CASRKLGTDRSGYTF
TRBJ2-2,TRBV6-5,CASSRPGTGELFF
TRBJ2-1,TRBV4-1,CASSPIPSGPSYNEQFF
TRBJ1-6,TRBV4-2,CASSQEGQGGSPLHF
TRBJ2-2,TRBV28,CASSGLAPGELFF
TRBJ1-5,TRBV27,CASSSGTNSNQPQHF
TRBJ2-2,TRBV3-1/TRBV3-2,CASSQDREWEVNTGELFF
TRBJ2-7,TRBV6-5,CASSYTTGAPSYEQYF
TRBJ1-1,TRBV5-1,CASSLATGGVNTEAFF
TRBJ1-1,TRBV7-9,CASSPLGAFF
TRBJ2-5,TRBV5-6,CASSLGGLGETQYF
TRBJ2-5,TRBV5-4,CASSWTQGGEETQYF
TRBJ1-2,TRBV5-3,CARSSQGAEGYTF
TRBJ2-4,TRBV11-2,CASSLARAGVLAKNIQYF
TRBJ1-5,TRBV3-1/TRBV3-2,CASSYSNQPQHF
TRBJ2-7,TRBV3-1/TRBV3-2,CASSPMQGSHEQYF
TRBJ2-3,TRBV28,CASSLVTVTSTDTQYF
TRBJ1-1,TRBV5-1,CASSAGQGGTEAFF
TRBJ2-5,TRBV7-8,CASSTGTEETQYF
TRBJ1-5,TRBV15,CATSREQVYQPQHF
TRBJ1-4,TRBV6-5,CARQGMPTNEKLFF
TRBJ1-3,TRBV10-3,CAISEDRAGNTIYF
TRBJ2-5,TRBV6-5,CASSPGTGGGKTQYF
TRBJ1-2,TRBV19,CASSPNPRDYGYTF
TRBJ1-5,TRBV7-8,CASRALTGGNQPQHF
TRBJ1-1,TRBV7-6,CASSLVADEAFF
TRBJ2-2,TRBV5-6,CASSLDVLAESPTGELFF
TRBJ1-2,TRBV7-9,CASSLAGLNRGNYGYTF
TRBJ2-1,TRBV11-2,CASRKLANYNEQFF
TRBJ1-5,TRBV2,CASSSGQGVGQPQHF
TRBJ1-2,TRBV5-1,CASSGAGQFSNYGYTF
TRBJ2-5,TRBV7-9,CASSPPLAGALETQYF
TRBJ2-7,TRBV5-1,CASSKKNRDRGHEQYF
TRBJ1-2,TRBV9,CASLRGNYGYTF
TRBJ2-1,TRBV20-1,CSASAGTGLFF
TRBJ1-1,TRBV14,CASSQAWGGVSTEAFF
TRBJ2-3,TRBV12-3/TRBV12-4,CASRQTGTDTQYF
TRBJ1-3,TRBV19,CASSKQAGNTIYF
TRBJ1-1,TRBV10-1,CASSRTGNTEAFF
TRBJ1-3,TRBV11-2,CASSLGAKQVSGNTIYF
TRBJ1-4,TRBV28,CASSFADRNEKLFF
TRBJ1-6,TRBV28,CASSFGNNSPLHF
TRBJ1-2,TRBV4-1,CASSPASWGLRDYGYTF